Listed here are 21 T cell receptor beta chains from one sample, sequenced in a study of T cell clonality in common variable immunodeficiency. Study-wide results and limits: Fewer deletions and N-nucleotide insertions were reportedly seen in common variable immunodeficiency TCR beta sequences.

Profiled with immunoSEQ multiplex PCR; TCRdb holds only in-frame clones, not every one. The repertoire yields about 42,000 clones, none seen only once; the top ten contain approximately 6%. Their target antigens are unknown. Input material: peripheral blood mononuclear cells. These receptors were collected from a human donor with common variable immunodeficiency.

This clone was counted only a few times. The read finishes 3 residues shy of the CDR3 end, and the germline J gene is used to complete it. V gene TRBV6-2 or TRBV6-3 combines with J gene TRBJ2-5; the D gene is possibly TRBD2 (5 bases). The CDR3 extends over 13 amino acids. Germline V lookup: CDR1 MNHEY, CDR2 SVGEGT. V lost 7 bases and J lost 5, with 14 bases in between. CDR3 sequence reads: CASTKLGWETQYF. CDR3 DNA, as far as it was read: TGTGCCAGCACCAAACTAGGGTGGGAGACC.

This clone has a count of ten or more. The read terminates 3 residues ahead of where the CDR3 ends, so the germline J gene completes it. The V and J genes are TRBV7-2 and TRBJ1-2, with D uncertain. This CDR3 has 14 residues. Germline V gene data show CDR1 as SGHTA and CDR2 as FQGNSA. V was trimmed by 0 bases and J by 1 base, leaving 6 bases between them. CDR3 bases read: TGTGCCAGCAGCTTAGCAGGCTTTAACTATGGC. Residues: CASSLAGFNYG. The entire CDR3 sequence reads CASSLAGFNYGYTF.

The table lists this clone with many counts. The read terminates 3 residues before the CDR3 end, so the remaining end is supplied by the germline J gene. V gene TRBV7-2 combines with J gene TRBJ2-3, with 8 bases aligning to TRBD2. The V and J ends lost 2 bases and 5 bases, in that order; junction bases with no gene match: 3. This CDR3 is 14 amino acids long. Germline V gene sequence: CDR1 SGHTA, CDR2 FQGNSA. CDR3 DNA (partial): TGTGCCAGCAGCTTACACGGGGGGGGAGATACG. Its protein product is CASSLHGGGDT. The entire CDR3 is CASSLHGGGDTQYF.

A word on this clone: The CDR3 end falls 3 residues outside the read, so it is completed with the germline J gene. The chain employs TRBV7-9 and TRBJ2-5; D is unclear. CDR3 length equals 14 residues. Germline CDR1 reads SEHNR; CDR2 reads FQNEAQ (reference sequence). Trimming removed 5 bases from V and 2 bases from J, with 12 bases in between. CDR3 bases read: TGTGCCAGCAGCGATCAGGTGATACAAGAGACC. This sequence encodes CASSDQVIQET. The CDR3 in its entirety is CASSDQVIQETQYF.

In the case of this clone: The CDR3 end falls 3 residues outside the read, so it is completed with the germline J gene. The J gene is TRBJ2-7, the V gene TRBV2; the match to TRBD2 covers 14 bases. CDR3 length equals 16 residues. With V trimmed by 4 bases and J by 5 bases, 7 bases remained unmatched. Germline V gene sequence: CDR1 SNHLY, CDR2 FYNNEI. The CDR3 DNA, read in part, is TGTGCCAGCAGTGGGGGACTAGCGGGAGAGGCTAACGAG. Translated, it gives CASSGGLAGEANE. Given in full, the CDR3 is CASSGGLAGEANEQYF. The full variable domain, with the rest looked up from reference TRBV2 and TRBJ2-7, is EPEVTQTPSHQVTQMGQEVILRCVPISNHLYFYWYRQILGQKVEFLVSFYNNEISEKSEIFDDQFSVERPDGSNFTLKIRSTKLEDSAMYFCASSGGLAGEANEQYFGPGTRLTVT.

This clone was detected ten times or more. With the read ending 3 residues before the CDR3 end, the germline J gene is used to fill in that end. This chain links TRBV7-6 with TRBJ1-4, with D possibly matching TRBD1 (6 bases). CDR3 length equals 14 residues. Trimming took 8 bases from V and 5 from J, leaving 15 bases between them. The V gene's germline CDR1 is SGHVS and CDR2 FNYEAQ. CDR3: CASGAGTLNEKLFF. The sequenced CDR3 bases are TGTGCCAGCGGAGCCGGGACACTGAATGAAAAA.

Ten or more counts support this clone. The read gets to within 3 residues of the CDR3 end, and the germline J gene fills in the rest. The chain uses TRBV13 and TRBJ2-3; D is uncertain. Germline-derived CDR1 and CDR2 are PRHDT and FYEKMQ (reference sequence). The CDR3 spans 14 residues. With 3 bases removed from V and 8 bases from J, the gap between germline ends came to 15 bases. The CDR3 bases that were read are TGTGCCAGCAGCTTGGTAGACTCCCCCAGTACG. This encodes CASSLVDSPST. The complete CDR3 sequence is CASSLVDSPSTQYF.

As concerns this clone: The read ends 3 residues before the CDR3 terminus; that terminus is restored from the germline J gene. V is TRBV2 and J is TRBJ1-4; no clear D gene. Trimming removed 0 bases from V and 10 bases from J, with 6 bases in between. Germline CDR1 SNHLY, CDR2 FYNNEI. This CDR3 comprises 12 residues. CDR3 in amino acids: CASSEAPRKLFF. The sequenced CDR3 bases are TGTGCCAGCAGTGAAGCGCCGCGAAAA.

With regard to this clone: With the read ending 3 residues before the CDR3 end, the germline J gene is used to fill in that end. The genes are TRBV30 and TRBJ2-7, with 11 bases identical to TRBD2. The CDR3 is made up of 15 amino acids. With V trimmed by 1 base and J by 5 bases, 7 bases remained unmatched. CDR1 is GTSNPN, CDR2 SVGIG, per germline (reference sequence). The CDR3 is CAWSGIAGGVNEQYF. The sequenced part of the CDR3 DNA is TGTGCCTGGAGTGGGATAGCGGGAGGGGTTAACGAG.

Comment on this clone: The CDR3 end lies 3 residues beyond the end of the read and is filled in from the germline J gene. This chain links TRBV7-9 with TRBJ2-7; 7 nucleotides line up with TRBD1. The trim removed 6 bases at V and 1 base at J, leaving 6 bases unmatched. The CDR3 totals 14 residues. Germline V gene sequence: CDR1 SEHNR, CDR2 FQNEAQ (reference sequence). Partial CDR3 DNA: TGTGCCAGCAGTCGACAGGGCCCATCCTACGAG. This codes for CASSRQGPSYE. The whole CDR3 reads CASSRQGPSYEQYF.

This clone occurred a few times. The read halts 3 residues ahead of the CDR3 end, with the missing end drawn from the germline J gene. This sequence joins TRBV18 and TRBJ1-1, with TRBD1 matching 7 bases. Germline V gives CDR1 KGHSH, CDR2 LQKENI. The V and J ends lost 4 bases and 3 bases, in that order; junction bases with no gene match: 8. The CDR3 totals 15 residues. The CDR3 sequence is CASSRDRVFDTEAFF. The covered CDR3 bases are TGTGCCAGCTCACGGGACAGAGTTTTTGACACTGAA.

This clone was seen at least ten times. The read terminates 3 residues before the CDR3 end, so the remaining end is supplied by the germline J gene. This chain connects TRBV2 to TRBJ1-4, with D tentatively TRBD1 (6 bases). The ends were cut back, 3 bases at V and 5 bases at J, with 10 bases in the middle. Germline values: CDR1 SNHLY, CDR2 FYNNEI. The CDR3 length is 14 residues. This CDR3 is CASSDRQDNEKLFF. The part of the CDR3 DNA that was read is TGTGCCAGCAGTGACCGACAGGACAATGAAAAA. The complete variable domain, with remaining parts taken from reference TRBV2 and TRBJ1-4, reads EPEVTQTPSHQVTQMGQEVILRCVPISNHLYFYWYRQILGQKVEFLVSFYNNEISEKSEIFDDQFSVERPDGSNFTLKIRSTKLEDSAMYFCASSDRQDNEKLFFGSGTQLSVL.

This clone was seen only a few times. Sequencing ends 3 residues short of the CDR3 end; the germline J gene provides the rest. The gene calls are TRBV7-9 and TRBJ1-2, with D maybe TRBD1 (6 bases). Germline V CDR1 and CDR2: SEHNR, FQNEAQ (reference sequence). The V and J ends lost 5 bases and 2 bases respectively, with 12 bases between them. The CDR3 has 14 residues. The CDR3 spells CASSLDRPNYGYTF. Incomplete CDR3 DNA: TGTGCCAGCAGCCTTGACAGGCCGAACTATGGC. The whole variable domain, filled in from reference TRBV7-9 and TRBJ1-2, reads DTGVSQNPRHKITKRGQNVTFRCDPISEHNRLYWYRQTLGQGPEFLTYFQNEAQLEKSRLLSDRFSAERPKGSFSTLEIQRTEQGDSAMYLCASSLDRPNYGYTFGSGTRLTVV.

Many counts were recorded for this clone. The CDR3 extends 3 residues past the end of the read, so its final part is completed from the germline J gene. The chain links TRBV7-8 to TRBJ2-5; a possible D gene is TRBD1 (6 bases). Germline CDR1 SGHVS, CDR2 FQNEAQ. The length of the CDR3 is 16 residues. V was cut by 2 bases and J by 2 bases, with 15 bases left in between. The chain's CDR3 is CASSLPSPGQQETQYF. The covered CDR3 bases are TGTGCCAGCAGCTTACCCTCACCCGGACAGCAAGAGACC. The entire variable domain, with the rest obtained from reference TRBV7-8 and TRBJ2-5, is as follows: GAGVSQSPRYKVAKRGQDVALRCDPISGHVSLFWYQQALGQGPEFLTYFQNEAQLDKSGLPSDRFFAERPEGSVSTLKIQRTQQEDSAVYLCASSLPSPGQQETQYFGPGTRLLVL.

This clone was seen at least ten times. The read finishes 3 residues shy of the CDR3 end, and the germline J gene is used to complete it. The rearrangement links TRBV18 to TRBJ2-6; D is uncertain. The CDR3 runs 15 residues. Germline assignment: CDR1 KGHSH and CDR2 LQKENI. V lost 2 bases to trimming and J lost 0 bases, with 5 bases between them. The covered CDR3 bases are TGTGCCAGCTCACCAGTTCACTCTGGGGCCAACGTC. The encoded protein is CASSPVHSGANV. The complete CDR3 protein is CASSPVHSGANVLTF.

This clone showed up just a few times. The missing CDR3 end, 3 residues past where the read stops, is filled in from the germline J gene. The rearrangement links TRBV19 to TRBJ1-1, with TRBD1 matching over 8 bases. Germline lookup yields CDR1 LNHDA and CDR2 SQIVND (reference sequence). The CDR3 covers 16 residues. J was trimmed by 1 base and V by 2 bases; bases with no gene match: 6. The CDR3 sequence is CASSIMSGQGNTEAFF. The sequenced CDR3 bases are TGTGCCAGTAGTATAATGTCAGGACAGGGGAACACTGAA. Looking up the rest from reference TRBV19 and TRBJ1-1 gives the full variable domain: DGGITQSPKYLFRKEGQNVTLSCEQNLNHDAMYWYRQDPGQGLRLIYYSQIVNDFQKGDIAEGYSVSREKKESFPLTVTSAQKNPTAFYLCASSIMSGQGNTEAFFGQGTRLTVV.

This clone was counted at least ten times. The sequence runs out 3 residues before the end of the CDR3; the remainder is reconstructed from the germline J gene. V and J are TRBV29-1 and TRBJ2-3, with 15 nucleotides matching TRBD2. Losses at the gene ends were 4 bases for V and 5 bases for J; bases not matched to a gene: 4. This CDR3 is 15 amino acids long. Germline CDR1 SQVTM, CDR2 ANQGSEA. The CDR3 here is CSVAGTSGGLDTQYF. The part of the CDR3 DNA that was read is TGCAGCGTTGCCGGGACTAGCGGGGGGTTAGATACG.

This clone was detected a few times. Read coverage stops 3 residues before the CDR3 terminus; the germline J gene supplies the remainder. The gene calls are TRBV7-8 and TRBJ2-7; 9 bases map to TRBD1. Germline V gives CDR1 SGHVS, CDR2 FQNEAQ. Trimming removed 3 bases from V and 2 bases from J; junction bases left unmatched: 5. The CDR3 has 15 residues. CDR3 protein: CASSLGTGRAYEQYF. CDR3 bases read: TGTGCCAGCAGCTTGGGGACAGGGCGAGCCTACGAG. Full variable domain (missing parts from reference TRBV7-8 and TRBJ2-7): GAGVSQSPRYKVAKRGQDVALRCDPISGHVSLFWYQQALGQGPEFLTYFQNEAQLDKSGLPSDRFFAERPEGSVSTLKIQRTQQEDSAVYLCASSLGTGRAYEQYFGPGTRLTVT.

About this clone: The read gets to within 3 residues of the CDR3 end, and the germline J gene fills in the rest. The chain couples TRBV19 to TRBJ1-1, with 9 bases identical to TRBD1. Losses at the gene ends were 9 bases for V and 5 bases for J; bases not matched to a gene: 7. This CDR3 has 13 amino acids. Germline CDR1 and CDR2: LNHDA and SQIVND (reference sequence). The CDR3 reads CASRDRVLTEAFF. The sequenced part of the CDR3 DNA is TGTGCCAGCCGGGACAGGGTTCTAACTGAA.

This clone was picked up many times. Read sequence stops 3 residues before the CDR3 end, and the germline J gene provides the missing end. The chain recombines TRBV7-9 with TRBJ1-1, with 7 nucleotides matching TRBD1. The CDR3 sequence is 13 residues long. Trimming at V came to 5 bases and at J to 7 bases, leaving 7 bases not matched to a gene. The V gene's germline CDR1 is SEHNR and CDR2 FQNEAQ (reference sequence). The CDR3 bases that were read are TGTGCCAGCAGCCGAGGGGGCGCAGGTGAA. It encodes CASSRGGAGE. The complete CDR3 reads CASSRGGAGEAFF.

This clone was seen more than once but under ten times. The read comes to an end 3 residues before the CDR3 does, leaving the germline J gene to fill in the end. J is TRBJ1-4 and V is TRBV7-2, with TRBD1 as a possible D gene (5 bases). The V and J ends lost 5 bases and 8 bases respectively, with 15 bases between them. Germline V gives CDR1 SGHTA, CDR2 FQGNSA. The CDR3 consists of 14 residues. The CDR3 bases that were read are TGTGCCAGCAGCCCTCAGGGAGTAGGCGAAAAA. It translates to CASSPQGVGEK. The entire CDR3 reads CASSPQGVGEKLFF.